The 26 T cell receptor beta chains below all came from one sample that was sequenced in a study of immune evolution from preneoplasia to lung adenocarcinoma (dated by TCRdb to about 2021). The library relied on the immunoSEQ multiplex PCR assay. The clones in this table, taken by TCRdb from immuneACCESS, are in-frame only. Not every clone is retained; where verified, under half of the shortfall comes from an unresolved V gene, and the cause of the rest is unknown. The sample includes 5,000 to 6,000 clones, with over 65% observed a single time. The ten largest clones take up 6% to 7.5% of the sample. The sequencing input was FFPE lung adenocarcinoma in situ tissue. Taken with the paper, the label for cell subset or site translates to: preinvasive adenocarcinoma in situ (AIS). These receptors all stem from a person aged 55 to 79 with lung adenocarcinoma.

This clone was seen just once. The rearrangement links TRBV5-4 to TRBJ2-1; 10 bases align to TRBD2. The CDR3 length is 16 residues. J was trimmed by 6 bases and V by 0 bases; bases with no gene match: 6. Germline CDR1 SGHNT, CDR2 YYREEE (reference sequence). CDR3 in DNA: TGTGCCAGCAGCTTGGCCGGGGCTAGCGGGGGCAATGAGCAGTTCTTC. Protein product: CASSLAGASGGNEQFF. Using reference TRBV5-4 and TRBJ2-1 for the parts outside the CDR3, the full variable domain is ETGVTQSPTHLIKTRGQQVTLRCSSQSGHNTVSWYQQALGQGPQFIFQYYREEENGRGNFPPRFSGLQFPNYSSELNVNALELDDSALYLCASSLAGASGGNEQFFGPGTRLTVL.

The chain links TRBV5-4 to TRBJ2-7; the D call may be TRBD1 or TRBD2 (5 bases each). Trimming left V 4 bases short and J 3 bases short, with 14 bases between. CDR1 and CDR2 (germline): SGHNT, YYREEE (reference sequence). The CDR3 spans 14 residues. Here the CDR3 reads CASSRDPTNYEQYF. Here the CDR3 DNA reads TGTGCCAGCAGCCGGGACCCAACCAACTACGAGCAGTACTTC.

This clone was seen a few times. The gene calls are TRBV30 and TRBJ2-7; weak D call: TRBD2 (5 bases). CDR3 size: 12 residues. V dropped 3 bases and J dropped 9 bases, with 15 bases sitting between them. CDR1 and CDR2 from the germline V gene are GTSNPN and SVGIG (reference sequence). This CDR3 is CAWSASYEGQYF. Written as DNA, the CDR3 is TGTGCCTGGAGCGCTTCCTACGAGGGGCAGTACTTC. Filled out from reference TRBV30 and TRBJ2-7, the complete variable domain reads SQTIHQWPATLVQPVGSPLSLECTVEGTSNPNLYWYRQAAGRGLQLLFYSVGIGQISSEVPQNLSASRPQDRQFILSSKKLLLSDSGFYLCAWSASYEGQYFGPGTRLTVT.

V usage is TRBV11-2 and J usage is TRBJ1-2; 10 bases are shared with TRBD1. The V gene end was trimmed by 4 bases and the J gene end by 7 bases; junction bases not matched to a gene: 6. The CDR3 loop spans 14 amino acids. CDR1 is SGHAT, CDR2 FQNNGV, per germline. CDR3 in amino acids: CASSSDRGLAGYTF. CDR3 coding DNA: TGTGCCAGCAGCTCGGACAGGGGGTTGGCTGGCTACACCTTC.

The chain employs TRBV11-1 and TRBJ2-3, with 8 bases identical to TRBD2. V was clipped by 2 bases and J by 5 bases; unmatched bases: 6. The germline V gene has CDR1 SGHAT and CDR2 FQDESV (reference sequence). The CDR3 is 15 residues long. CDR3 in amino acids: CASSLFSGAKDTQYF. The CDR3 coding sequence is TGTGCCAGCAGCTTATTTAGCGGGGCCAAAGATACGCAGTATTTT.

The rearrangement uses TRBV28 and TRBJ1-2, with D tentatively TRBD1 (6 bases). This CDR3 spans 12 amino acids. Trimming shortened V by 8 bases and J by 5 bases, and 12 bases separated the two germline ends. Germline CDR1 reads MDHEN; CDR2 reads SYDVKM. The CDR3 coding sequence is TGTGCCAGCCTCACACAGGGATATGGCTACACCTTC. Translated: CASLTQGYGYTF.

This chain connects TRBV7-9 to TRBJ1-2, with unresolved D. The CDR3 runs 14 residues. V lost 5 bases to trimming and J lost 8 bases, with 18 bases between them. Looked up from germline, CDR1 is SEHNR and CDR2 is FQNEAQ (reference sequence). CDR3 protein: CASSPRHLGGGYTF. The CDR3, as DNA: TGTGCCAGCAGCCCCAGACATCTTGGAGGGGGCTACACCTTC.

The CDR3 region is CASSFGLWETQYF. CDR3 nucleotides: TGTGCCAGCAGCTTCGGGTTGTGGGAGACCCAGTACTTC. V usage is TRBV7-2 and J usage is TRBJ2-5, with no clear D. CDR3 length: 13 amino acids. V was pared by 3 bases and J by 5 bases, with 10 bases between. The germline gives CDR1 SGHTA, CDR2 FQGNSA.

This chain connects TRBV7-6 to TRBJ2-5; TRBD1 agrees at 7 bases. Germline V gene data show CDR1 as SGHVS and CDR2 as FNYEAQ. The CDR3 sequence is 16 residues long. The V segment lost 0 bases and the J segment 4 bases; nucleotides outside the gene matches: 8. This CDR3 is CASSLATGSIRETQYF. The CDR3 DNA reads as TGTGCCAGCAGCTTAGCGACAGGGTCCATACGAGAGACCCAGTACTTC. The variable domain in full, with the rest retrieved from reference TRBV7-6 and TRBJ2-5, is GAGVSQSPRYKVTKRGQDVALRCDPISGHVSLYWYRQALGQGPEFLTYFNYEAQQDKSGLPNDRFSAERPEGSISTLTIQRTEQRDSAMYRCASSLATGSIRETQYFGPGTRLLVL.

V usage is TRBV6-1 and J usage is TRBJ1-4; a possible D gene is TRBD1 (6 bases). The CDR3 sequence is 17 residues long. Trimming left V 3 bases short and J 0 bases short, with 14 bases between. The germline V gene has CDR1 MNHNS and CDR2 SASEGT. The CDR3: CASSDRGRGATNEKLFF. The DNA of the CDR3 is TGTGCCAGCAGTGACAGGGGAAGAGGAGCAACTAATGAAAAACTGTTTTTT.

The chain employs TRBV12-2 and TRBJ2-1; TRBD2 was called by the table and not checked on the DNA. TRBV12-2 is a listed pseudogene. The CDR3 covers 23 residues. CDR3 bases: TGTGCAAGTCGCTTTTGCGGCCCCGGAGGGCGTCGGGATCAAATACATACATGCAATGAGCAGTTCTTC. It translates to CASRFCGPGGRRDQIHTCNEQFF.

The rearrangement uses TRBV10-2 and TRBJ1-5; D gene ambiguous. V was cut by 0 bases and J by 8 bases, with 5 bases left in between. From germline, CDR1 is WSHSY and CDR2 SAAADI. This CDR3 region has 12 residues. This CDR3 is CASSESREPQHF. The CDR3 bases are TGCGCCAGCAGTGAGTCGAGAGAGCCCCAGCATTTT.

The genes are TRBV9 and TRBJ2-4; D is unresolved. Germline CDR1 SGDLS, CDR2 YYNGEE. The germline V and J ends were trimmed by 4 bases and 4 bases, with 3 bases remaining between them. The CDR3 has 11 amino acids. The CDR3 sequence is CASSLKNIQYF. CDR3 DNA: TGTGCCAGCAGCCTTAAAAACATTCAGTACTTC.

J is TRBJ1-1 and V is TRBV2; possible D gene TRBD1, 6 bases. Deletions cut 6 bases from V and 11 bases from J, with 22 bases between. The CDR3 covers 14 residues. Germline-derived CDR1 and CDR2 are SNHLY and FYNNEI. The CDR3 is CASRTGEGVSGAFF. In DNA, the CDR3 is TGTGCCAGCAGGACCGGTGAGGGGGTTAGTGGGGCTTTCTTT.

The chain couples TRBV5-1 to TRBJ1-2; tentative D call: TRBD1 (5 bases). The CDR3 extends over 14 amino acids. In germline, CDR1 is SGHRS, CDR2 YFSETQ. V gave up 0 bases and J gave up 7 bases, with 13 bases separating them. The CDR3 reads CASSLASEGFGYTF. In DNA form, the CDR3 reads TGCGCCAGCAGCTTGGCCTCGGAGGGGTTTGGCTACACCTTC.

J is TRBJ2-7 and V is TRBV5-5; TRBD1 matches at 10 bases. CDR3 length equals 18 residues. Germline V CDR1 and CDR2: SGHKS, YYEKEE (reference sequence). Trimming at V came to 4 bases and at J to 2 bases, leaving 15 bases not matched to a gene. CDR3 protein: CASSGRDRGAPGAYEQYF. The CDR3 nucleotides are TGTGCCAGCAGCGGCCGGGACAGGGGTGCCCCGGGAGCCTACGAGCAGTACTTC.

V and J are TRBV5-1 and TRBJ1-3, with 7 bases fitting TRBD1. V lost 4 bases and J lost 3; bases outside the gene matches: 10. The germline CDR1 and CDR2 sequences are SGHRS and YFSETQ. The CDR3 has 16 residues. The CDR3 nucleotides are TGCGCCAGCAGCCCGGGGGACAGCGAAGGTGGAAACACCATATATTTT. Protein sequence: CASSPGDSEGGNTIYF. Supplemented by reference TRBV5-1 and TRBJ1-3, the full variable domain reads KAGVTQTPRYLIKTRGQQVTLSCSPISGHRSVSWYQQTPGQGLQFLFEYFSETQRNKGNFPGRFSGRQFSNSRSEMNVSTLELGDSALYLCASSPGDSEGGNTIYFGEGSWLTVV.

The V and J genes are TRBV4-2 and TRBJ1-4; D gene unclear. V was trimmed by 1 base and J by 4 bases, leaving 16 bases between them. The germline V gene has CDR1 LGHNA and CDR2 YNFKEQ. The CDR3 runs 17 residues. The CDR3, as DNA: TGTGCCAGCAGCCAAGCCTACCAGGACGGGGTTAATGAAAAACTGTTTTTT. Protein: CASSQAYQDGVNEKLFF.

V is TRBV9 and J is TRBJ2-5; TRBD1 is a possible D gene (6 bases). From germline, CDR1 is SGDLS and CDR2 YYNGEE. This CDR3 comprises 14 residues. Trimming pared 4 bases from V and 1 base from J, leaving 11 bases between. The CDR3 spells CASSPGQSQETQYF. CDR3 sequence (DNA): TGTGCCAGCAGCCCAGGACAGTCCCAAGAGACCCAGTACTTC.

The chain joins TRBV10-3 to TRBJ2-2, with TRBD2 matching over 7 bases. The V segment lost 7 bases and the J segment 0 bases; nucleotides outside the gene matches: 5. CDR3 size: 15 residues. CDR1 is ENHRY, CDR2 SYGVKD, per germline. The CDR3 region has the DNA TGTGCCATCAACTCCGGGACTACGAACACCGGGGAGCTGTTTTTT. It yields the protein CAINSGTTNTGELFF.

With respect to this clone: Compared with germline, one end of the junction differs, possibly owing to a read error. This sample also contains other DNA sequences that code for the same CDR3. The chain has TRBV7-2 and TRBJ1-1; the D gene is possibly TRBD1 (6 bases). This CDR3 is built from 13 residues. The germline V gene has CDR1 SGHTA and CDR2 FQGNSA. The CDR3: CASSHLGDTEAFF. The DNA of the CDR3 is TGTGCCAGCAGCCACCTGGGGGACACTGAAGCCTTCTTT.

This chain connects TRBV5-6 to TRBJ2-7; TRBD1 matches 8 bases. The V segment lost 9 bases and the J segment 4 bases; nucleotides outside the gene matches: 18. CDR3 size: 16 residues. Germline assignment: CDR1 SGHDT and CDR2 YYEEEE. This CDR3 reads CATQKQGDPGTYEQYF. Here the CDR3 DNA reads TGTGCCACCCAAAAACAGGGGGATCCGGGGACGTACGAGCAGTACTTC.

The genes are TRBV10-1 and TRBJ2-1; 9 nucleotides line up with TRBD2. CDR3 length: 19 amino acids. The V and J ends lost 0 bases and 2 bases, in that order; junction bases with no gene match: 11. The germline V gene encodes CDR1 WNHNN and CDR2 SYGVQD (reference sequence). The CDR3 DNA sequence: TGCGCCAGCAGTGAGTCAACGAGGGTAGCGGGGGTTACCTACAATGAGCAGTTCTTC. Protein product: CASSESTRVAGVTYNEQFF.

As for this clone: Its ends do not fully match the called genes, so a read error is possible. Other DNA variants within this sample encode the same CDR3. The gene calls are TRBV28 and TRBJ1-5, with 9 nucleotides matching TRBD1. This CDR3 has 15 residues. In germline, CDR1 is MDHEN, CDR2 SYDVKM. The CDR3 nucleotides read TGTGCCAGTAGTTTTAGGGACAGGGTGGATCAGCCCCAGCATTTT. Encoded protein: CASSFRDRVDQPQHF.

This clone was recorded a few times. CDR3 coding DNA: TGCGCCAGCAGCCAAAAACCCGAGGGCTTACAGGGATTCCGCAATGAGCAGTTCTTC. Amino acid sequence: CASSQKPEGLQGFRNEQFF. The rearrangement links TRBV4-1 to TRBJ2-1, with D possibly matching TRBD1 (6 bases). V lost 2 bases and J 6 bases, leaving 26 bases between the germline ends. This CDR3 has 19 residues. Germline CDR1 and CDR2: MGHRA and YSYEKL.

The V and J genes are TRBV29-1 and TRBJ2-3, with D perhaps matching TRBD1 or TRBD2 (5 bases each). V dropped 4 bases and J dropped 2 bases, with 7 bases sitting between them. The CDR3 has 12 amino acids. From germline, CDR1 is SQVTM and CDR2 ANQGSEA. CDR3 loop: CSVGDVTDTQYF. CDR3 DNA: TGCAGCGTTGGGGACGTCACAGATACGCAGTATTTT.